Presented here are 10 T cell receptor beta chains from one specimen sequenced in a study of graft-versus-host responses after intestinal transplantation. Generated by immunoSEQ multiplex PCR, the TCRdb table keeps only in-frame clones and is missing some. The table has just under 65,000 clones, 90% seen once. No antigens are known for them. Sample: unstimulated CD8+ T cells sorted from spleen or lymph node cells, taken before transplant. Source of these receptors: a human donor who was the organ donor for an intestinal transplant.

V gene TRBV9 combines with J gene TRBJ2-7; 10 nucleotides line up with TRBD1. Germline loops: CDR1 SGDLS, CDR2 YYNGEE. The CDR3 consists of 14 residues. The trim removed 3 bases at V and 4 bases at J, leaving 4 bases unmatched. The CDR3 loop reads CASSGWGQGYEQYF. The CDR3 region has the DNA TGTGCCAGCAGCGGGTGGGGACAGGGGTACGAGCAGTACTTC.

The chain uses TRBV7-8 and TRBJ2-7; 7 nucleotides agree with TRBD2. The CDR3 has 13 residues. The V segment lost 5 bases and the J segment 5 bases; nucleotides outside the gene matches: 6. Germline CDR1 is SGHVS and CDR2 is FQNEAQ. CDR3 region: CASSGGRAHEQYF. The CDR3 DNA follows: TGTGCCAGCAGCGGTGGGAGGGCCCACGAGCAGTACTTC.

This chain joins TRBV19 and TRBJ2-7; TRBD1 matches at 8 bases. Germline V gene sequence: CDR1 LNHDA, CDR2 SQIVND (reference sequence). J was trimmed by 2 bases and V by 3 bases; bases with no gene match: 3. The CDR3 runs to 14 residues. CDR3 loop: CASSIRGPTYEQYF. The CDR3, as DNA: TGTGCCAGTAGTATCAGGGGGCCTACCTACGAGCAGTACTTC. The full variable domain, with the rest looked up from reference TRBV19 and TRBJ2-7, is DGGITQSPKYLFRKEGQNVTLSCEQNLNHDAMYWYRQDPGQGLRLIYYSQIVNDFQKGDIAEGYSVSREKKESFPLTVTSAQKNPTAFYLCASSIRGPTYEQYFGPGTRLTVT.

The CDR3 loop reads CASSEEDGGTEAFF. The DNA of the CDR3 is TGTGCCAGCAGTGAAGAAGATGGGGGGACTGAAGCTTTCTTT. This chain links TRBV6-1 with TRBJ1-1; weak D call: TRBD1 (5 bases). CDR3 length: 14 residues. V was pared by 1 base and J by 5 bases, with 11 bases between. CDR1 MNHNS and CDR2 SASEGT come from the germline V gene.

This rearrangement joins TRBV9 to TRBJ2-4; TRBD1 aligns across 8 bases. With 4 bases clipped from V and 9 bases from J, the junction kept 12 bases outside the gene matches. CDR3 length: 15 amino acids. The germline gives CDR1 SGDLS, CDR2 YYNGEE. CDR3 DNA sequence: TGTGCCAGCAGCCCCCAACCGGGACAGGAAGCCATTCAGTACTTC. It specifies CASSPQPGQEAIQYF.

The V gene is TRBV28, the J gene TRBJ2-6, with 8 bases aligning to TRBD1. The V gene's germline CDR1 is MDHEN and CDR2 SYDVKM. The CDR3 spans 16 residues. Losses at the gene ends were 4 bases for V and 4 bases for J; bases not matched to a gene: 6. Written as DNA, the CDR3 is TGTGCCAGCAGTTGGACAGGGTGGCCCGGGGCCAACGTCCTGACTTTC. This gives the protein CASSWTGWPGANVLTF. The full variable domain, rest sourced from reference TRBV28 and TRBJ2-6, is DVKVTQSSRYLVKRTGEKVFLECVQDMDHENMFWYRQDPGLGLRLIYFSYDVKMKEKGDIPEGYSVSREKKERFSLILESASTNQTSMYLCASSWTGWPGANVLTFGAGSRLTVL.

This chain links TRBV28 with TRBJ2-3; 7 bases align to TRBD2. With 6 bases clipped from V and 2 bases from J, the junction kept 14 bases outside the gene matches. CDR3 length equals 17 residues. Per germline, CDR1 MDHEN and CDR2 SYDVKM. The CDR3 nucleotides are TGTGCCAGCAGCCGAGCCGATAGAGCGGGGCTCACAGATACGCAGTATTTT. This encodes CASSRADRAGLTDTQYF.

This chain joins TRBV5-6 and TRBJ2-1; no definite D call. Germline CDR1 reads SGHDT; CDR2 reads YYEEEE. V lost 0 bases and J 4 bases, leaving 2 bases between the germline ends. The CDR3 spans 12 residues. The CDR3 loop reads CASSLAYNEQFF. CDR3 nucleotides: TGTGCCAGCAGCTTGGCGTACAATGAGCAGTTCTTC.

The rearrangement uses TRBV6-4 and TRBJ1-1; perhaps TRBD1 as D (5 bases). This CDR3 contains 13 residues. The V and J ends lost 2 bases and 1 base respectively, with 5 bases between them. The germline V gene encodes CDR1 MRHNA and CDR2 SNTAGT. CDR3 sequence: CASSDRGNTEAFF. The CDR3 coding sequence is TGTGCCAGCAGTGACAGGGGGAACACTGAAGCTTTCTTT.

This clone was detected once. This chain joins TRBV4-3 and TRBJ2-7; 8 nucleotides agree with TRBD2. V lost 4 bases, J lost 0 bases, and 5 bases stayed unmatched. The CDR3 spans 15 residues. Germline lookup yields CDR1 LGHNA and CDR2 YSLEER. CDR3 sequence (DNA): TGCGCCAGCAGCCTCACTAGCGGCGGCTCCTACGAGCAGTACTTC. As protein: CASSLTSGGSYEQYF.